The rows below give T cell receptor beta chains drawn from one sample of a study of Graves' ophthalmopathy and Graves' hyperthyroidism. TCRdb reanalysed the multiplex PCR reads using MiXCR and keeps one entry per CDR3 protein. In the table there are about 370,000 distinct CDR3 sequences, about 18% of which are singletons. What was sequenced was peripheral blood. Receptor source: a woman aged 18-29 years with Graves' ophthalmopathy. CDR3s include the opening cysteine and the closing phenylalanine or tryptophan. A D gene is named only where the DNA matches it firmly. Clone sizes are given selectively: once, few, many, or a class where the clone is expanded.

d_call,v_call,clone_size,cdr3_length,j_call,cdr3_aa,cdr3_nt
-,TRBV5-6,many,18,TRBJ1-3,CASSFLGISRTSGNTIYF,TGTGCCAGCAGCTTTTTAGGCATATCACGGACATCGGGAAACACCATATATTTT
-,TRBV12-3/TRBV12-4,many,17,TRBJ1-1,CASSLSRARLTNTEAFF,TGTGCCAGCAGTTTAAGCAGGGCCAGGTTGACGAACACTGAAGCTTTCTTT
-,TRBV7-8,many,14,TRBJ1-1,CASSLNAVNTEAFF,TGTGCCAGCAGCTTAAATGCAGTGAACACTGAAGCTTTCTTT
-,TRBV9,many,15,TRBJ2-5,CASSVDPTALETQYF,TGTGCCAGCAGCGTAGACCCTACGGCGTTAGAGACCCAGTACTTC
TRBD1,TRBV25-1,few,15,TRBJ2-7,CASSDMDRGTYEQYF,TGTGCCAGCAGTGATATGGACAGGGGTACCTACGAGCAGTACTTC
-,TRBV27,-,14,TRBJ1-2,CASRPAGVRYGYTF,TGTGCCAGCAGGCCCGCCGGAGTCCGCTATGGCTACACCTTC
TRBD1,TRBV6-1,many,13,TRBJ1-5,CASSATGKQPQHF,TGTGCCAGCAGTGCGACAGGGAAACAGCCCCAGCATTTT
-,TRBV6-1,many,15,TRBJ1-5,CASSELGQGYQPQHF,TGTGCCAGCAGTGAATTGGGGCAGGGGTATCAGCCCCAGCATTTT
-,TRBV5-1,many,14,TRBJ2-5,CASSSPGTLVTQYF,TGCGCCAGCAGCTCGCCGGGAACCCTGGTAACCCAGTACTTC
-,TRBV3-1,many,12,TRBJ2-2,CASSKQGGELFF,TGTGCCAGCTCGAAACAAGGCGGGGAGCTGTTTTTT
-,TRBV28,many,12,TRBJ2-7,CASSLFQTEQYF,TGTGCCAGCAGTTTATTTCAGACCGAGCAGTACTTC
TRBD1,TRBV12-3/TRBV12-4,many,15,TRBJ1-5,CASSLRDRGHQPQHF,TGTGCCAGCAGTTTACGGGACAGGGGCCATCAGCCCCAGCATTTT
-,TRBV6-2/TRBV6-3,many,14,TRBJ1-5,CASSRLHSNQPQHF,TGTGCCAGCAGTAGACTCCATAGCAATCAGCCCCAGCATTTT
-,TRBV19,many,13,TRBJ2-7,CASSITATYEQYF,TGTGCCAGTAGTATAACCGCTACCTACGAGCAGTACTTC
-,TRBV7-2,many,15,TRBJ2-7,CASSLAEHSSYEQYF,TGTGCCAGCAGCTTAGCGGAGCATAGCTCCTACGAGCAGTACTTC